This T cell receptor beta chain was retrieved from a study of blood T cell repertoires in COVID-19. The overall study: Spain, Italy and the United States supplied samples that represented acute and convalescent COVID-19. PBMCs, B-cell-depleted T cells, or T cells provided the cDNA or gDNA that made up the material.

How the authors handled the data: Amplification of reference gene primers provided the estimated nucleated cell counts. The method was immunoSEQ multiplex PCR; TCRdb's version includes in-frame clones alone and lacks a portion of them. The DNA gave D and trimming, while V, J and clone size come from that table. This sample has about 120,000 clones, with around nine tenths found just once. Sequences were obtained from peripheral blood. The sequence was collected from a woman aged 50 to 65 with acute or convalescent COVID-19.

The CDR3, as DNA: TGTGCCAGCAGCTTGTCGACATTGGGGCGCACCGGGGAGCTGTTTTTT. Protein sequence: CASSLSTLGRTGELFF. V and J are TRBV5-6 and TRBJ2-2, with D perhaps TRBD1 (5 bases). The CDR3 covers 16 residues. The germline V gene encodes CDR1 SGHDT and CDR2 YYEEEE. V lost 1 base and J 4 bases, leaving 14 bases between the germline ends.